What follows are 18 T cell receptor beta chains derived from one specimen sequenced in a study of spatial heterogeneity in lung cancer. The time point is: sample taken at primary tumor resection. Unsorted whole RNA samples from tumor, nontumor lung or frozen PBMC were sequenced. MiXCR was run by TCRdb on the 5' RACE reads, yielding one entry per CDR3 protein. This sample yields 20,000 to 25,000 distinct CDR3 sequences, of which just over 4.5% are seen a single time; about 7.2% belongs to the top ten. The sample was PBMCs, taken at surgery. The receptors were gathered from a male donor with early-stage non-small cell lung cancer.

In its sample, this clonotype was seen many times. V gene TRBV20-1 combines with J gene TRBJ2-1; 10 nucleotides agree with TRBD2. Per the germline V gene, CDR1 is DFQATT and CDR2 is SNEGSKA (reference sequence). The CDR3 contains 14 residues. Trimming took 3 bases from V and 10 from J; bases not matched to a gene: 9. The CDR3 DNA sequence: TGCAGTGCTAGTATAGCGGGGGGCCCCAAGGAGCAGTTCTTC. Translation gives CSASIAGGPKEQFF.

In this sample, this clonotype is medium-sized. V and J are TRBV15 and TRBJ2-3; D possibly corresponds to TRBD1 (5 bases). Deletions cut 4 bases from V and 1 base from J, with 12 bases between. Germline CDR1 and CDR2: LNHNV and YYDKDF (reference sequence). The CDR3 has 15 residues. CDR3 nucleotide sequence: TGTGCCACCAGCACCCCAGGGTACCGCACAGATACGCAGTATTTT. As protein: CATSTPGYRTDTQYF.

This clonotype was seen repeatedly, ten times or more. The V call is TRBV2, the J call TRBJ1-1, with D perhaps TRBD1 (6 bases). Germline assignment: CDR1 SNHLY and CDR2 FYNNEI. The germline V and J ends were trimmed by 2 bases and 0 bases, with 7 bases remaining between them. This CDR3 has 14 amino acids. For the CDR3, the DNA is TGTGCCAGCAGTGAATGGGACATGAACACTGAAGCTTTCTTT. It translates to CASSEWDMNTEAFF.

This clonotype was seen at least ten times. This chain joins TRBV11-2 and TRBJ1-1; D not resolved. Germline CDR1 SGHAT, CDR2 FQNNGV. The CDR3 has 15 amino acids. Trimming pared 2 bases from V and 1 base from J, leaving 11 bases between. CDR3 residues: CASSLLRFSNTEAFF. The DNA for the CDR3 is TGTGCCAGCAGCTTACTGAGGTTTTCGAACACTGAAGCTTTCTTT.

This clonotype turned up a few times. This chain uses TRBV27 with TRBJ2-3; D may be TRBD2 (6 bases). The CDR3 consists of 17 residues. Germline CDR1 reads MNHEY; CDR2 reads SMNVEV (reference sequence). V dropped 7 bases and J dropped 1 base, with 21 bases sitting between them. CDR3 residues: CASTGLGSSRGTDTQYF. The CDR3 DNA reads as TGTGCCAGCACCGGTCTCGGGAGTTCGAGAGGCACAGATACGCAGTATTTT.

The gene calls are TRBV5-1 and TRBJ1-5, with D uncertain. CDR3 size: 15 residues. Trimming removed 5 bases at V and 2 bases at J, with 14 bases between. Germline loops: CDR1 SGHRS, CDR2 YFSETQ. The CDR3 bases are TGCGCCAGCAGTCCAACAGCAGGCGGCAATCAGCCCCAGCATTTT. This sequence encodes CASSPTAGGNQPQHF.

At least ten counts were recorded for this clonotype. The CDR3 coding sequence is TGTGCCACCCGGGGGACAGTCTCGGGCGAGCAGTACTTC. Residues: CATRGTVSGEQYF. The rearrangement links TRBV10-3 to TRBJ2-7, with D maybe TRBD1 (7 bases). The V and J ends lost 10 bases and 6 bases respectively, with 19 bases between them. Germline V lookup: CDR1 ENHRY, CDR2 SYGVKD. This CDR3 spans 13 amino acids.

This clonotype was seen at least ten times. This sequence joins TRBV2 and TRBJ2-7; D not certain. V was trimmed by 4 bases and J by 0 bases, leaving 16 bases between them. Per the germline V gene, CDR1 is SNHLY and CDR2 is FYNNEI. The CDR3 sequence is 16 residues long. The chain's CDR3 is CASSGPLDRSSYEQYF. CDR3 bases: TGTGCCAGCAGTGGGCCCTTAGATAGGAGCTCCTACGAGCAGTACTTC.

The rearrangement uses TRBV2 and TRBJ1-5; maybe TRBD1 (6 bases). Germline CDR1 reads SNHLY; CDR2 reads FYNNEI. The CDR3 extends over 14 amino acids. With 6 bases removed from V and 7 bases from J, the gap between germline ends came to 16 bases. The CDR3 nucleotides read TGTGCCAGCAGGTACAGGGATTCTGGGCAGCCCCAGCATTTT. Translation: CASRYRDSGQPQHF.

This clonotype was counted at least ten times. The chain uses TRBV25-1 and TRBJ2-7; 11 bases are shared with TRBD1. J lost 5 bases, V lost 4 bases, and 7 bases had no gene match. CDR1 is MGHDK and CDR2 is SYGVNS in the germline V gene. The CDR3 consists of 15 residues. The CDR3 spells CASSADRGHQDEQYF. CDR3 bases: TGTGCCAGCAGTGCGGACAGGGGGCATCAGGACGAGCAGTACTTC.

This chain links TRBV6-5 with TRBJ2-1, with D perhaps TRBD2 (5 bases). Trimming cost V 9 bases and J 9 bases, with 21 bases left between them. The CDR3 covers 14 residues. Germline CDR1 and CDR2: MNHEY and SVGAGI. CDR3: CASDKRLLRGEQFF. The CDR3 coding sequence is TGTGCCAGTGACAAGCGGTTACTCCGTGGTGAGCAGTTCTTC.

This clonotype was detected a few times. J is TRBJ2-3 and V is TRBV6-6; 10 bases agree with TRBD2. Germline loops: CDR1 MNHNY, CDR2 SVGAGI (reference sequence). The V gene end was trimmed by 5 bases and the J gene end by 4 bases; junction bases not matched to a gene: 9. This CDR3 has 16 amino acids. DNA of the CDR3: TGTGCCAGCAGTCCCCCTAGCGGGAGCCTCTCAGATACGCAGTATTTT. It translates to CASSPPSGSLSDTQYF.

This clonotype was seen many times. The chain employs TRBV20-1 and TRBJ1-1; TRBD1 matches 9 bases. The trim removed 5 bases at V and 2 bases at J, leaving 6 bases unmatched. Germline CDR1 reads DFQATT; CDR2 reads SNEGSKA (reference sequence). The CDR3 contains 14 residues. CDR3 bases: TGCAGTGCTCCGGACAGGGGATTCAACACTGAAGCTTTCTTT. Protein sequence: CSAPDRGFNTEAFF.

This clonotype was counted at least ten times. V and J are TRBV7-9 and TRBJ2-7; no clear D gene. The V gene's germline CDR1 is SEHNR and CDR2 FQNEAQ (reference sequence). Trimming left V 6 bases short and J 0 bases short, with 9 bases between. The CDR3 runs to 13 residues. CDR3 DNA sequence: TGTGCCAGCAGTCCCAGGAGCTCCTACGAGCAGTACTTC. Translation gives CASSPRSSYEQYF.

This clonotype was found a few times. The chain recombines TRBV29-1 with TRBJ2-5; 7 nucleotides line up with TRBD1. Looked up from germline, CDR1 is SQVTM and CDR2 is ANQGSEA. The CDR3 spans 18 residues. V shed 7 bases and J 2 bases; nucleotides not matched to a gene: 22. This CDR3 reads CSAINWLHRGRGQETQYF. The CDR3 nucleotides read TGCAGCGCTATTAATTGGCTCCACAGGGGAAGGGGGCAAGAGACCCAGTACTTC.

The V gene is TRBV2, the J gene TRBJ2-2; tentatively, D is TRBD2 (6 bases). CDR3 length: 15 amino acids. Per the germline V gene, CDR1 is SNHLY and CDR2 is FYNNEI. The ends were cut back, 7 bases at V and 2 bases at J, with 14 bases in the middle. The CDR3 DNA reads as TGTGCCAGCATGATCGGCGGGGTTAACACCGGGGAGCTGTTTTTT. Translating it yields CASMIGGVNTGELFF.

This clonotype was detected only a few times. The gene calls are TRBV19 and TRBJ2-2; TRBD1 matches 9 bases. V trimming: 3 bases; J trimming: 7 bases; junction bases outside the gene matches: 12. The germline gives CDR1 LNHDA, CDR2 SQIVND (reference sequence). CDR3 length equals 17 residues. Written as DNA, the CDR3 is TGTGCCAGTAGTATCCGGAGGGGACAGGGTCGAAACGGGGAGCTGTTTTTT. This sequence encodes CASSIRRGQGRNGELFF. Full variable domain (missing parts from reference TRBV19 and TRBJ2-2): DGGITQSPKYLFRKEGQNVTLSCEQNLNHDAMYWYRQDPGQGLRLIYYSQIVNDFQKGDIAEGYSVSREKKESFPLTVTSAQKNPTAFYLCASSIRRGQGRNGELFFGEGSRLTVL.

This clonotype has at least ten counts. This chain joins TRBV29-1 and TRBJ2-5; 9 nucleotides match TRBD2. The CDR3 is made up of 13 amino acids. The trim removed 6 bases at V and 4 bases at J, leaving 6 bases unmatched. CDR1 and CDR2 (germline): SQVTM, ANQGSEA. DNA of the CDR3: TGCAGCGTCTTAGCGGGGGCGGGAGAGACCCAGTACTTC. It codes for CSVLAGAGETQYF.